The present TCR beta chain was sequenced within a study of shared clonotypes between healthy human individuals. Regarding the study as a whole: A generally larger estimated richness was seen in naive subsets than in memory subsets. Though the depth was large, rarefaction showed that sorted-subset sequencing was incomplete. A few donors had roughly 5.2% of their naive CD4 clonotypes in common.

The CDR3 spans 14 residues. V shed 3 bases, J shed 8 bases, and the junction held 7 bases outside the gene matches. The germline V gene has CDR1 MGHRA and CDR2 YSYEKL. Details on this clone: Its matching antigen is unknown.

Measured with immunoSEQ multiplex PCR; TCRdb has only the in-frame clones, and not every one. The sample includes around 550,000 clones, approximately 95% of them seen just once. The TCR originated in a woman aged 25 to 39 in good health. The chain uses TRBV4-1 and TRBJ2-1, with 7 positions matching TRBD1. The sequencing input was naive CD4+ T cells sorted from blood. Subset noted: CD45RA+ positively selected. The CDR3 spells CASSQENRGYEQFF. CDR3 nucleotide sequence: TGCGCCAGCAGCCAGGAAAACAGGGGCTATGAGCAGTTCTTC.